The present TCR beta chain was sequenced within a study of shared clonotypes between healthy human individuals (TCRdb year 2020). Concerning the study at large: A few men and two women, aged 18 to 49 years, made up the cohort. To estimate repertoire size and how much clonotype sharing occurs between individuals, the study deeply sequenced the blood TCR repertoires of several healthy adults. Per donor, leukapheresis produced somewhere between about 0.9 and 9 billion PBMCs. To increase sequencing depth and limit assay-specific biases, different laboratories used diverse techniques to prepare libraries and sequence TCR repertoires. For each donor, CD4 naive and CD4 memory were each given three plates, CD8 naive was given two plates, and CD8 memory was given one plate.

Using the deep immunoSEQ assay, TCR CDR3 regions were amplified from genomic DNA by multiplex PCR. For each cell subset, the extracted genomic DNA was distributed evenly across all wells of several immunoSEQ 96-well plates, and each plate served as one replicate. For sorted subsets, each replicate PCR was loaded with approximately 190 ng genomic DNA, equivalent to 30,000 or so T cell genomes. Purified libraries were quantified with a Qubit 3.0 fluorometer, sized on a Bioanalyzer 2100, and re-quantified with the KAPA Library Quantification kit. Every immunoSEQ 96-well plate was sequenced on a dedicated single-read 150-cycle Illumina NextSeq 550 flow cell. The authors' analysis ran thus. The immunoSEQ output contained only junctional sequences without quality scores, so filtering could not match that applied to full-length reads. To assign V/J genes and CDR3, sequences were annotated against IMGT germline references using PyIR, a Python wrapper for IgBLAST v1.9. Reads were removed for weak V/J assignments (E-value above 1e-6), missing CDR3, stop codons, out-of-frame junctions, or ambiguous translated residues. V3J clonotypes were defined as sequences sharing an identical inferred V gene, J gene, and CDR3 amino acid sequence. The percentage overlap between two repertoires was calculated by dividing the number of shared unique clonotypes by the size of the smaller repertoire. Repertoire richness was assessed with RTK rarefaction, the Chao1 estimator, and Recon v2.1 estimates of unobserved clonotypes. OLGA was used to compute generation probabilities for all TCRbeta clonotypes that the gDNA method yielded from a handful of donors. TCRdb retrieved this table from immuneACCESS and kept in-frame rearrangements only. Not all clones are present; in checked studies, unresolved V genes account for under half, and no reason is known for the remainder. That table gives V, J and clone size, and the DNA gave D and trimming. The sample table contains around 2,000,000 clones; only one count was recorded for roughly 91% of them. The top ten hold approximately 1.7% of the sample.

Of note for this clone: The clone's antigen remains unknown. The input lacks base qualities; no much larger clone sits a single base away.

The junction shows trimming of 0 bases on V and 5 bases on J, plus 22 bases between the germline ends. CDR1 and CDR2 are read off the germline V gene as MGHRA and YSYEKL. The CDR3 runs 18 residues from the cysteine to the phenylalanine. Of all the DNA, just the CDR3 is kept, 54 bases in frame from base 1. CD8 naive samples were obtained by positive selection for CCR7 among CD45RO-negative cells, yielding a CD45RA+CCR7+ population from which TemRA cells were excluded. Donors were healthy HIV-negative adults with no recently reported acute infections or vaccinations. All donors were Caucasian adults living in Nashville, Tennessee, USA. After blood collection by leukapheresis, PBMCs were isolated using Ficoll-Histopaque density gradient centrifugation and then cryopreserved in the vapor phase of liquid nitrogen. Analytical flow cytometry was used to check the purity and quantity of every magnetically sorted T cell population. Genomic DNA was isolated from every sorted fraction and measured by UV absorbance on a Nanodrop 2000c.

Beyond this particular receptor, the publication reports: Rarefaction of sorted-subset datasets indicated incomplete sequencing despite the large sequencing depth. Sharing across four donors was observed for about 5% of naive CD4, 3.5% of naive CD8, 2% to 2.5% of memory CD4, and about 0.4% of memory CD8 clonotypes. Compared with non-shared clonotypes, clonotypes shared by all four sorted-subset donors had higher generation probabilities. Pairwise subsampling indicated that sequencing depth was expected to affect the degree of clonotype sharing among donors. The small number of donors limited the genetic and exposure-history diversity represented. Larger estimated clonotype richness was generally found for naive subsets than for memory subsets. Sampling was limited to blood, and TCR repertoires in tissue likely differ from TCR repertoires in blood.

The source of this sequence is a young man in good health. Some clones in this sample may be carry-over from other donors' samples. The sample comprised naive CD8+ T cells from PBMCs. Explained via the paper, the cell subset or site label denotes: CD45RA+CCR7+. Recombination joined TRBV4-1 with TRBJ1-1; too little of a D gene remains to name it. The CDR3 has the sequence CASSQDPVRNPAGTEAFF. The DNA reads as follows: TGCGCCAGCAGCCAAGATCCGGTACGGAATCCCGCCGGGACTGAAGCTTTCTTT.